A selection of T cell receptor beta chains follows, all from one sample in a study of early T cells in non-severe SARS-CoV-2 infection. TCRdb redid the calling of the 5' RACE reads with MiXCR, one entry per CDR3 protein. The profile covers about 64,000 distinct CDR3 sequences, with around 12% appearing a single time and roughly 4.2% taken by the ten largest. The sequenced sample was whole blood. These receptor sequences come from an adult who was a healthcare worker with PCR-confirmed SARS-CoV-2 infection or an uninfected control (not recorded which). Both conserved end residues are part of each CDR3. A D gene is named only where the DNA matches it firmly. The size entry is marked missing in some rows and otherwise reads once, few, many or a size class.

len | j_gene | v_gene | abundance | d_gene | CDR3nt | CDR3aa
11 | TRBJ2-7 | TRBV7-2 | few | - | TGTGCCAGCAGCCCTTTATACGAGCAGTACTTC | CASSPLYEQYF
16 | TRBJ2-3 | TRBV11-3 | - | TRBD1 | TGTGCCAGCACCCCTAGGAAGGACAGGGGCACAGATACGCAGTATTTT | CASTPRKDRGTDTQYF
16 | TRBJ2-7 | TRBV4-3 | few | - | TGCGCCAGCAGCCAAGATTTGGGGACGGGTTCCTACGAGCAGTACTTC | CASSQDLGTGSYEQYF
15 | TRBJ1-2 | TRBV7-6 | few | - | TGTGCCAGCAGCTTAGGGACAGATACTAACTATGGCTACACCTTC | CASSLGTDTNYGYTF
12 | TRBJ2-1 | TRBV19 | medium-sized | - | TGTGCCAGTAGCCAGACTAGACGTGAGCAGTTCTTC | CASSQTRREQFF
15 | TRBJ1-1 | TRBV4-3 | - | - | TGCGCCAGCAGCCTCACTTGGGGGATGAACACTGAAGCTTTCTTT | CASSLTWGMNTEAFF
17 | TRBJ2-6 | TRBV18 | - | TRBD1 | TGTGCCAGCTCATCGCCGGACAGGTACTCTGGGGCCAACGTCCTGACTTTC | CASSSPDRYSGANVLTF
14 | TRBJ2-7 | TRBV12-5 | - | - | TGTGCTAGTGGTTTGGTACTGACAGTCAACGAGCAGTACTTC | CASGLVLTVNEQYF
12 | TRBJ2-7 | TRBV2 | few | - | TGTGCCAGCAGTGACAGGGGCCGCGAGCAGTACTTC | CASSDRGREQYF
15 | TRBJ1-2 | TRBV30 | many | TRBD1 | TGTGCCTGGAGTGTTCCGGGACAGGCAAACTATGGCTACACCTTC | CAWSVPGQANYGYTF
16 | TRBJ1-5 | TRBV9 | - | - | TGTGCCAGCAGCGTAGAGGCAGGGTATGAAAATCAGCCCCAGCATTTT | CASSVEAGYENQPQHF
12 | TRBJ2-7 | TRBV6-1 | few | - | TGTGCCAGCAGAAGCGGTTACTACGAGCAGTACTTC | CASRSGYYEQYF
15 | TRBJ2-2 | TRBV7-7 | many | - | TGTGCCAGCAGCACACGGACCACGAACACCGGGGAGCTGTTTTTT | CASSTRTTNTGELFF
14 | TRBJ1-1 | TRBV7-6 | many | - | TGTGCCAGCAGCTTACAGGCCGTGAACACTGAAGCTTTCTTT | CASSLQAVNTEAFF
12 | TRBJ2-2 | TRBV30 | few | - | TGTGCCTGGAGTTCAGGGGCCGGGGAGCTGTTTTTT | CAWSSGAGELFF
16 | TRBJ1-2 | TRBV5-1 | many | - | TGCGCCAGCAGCTTGACGTTCGGACCGACCGACTATGGCTACACCTTC | CASSLTFGPTDYGYTF
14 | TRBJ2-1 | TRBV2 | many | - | TGTGCCAGCAGTGAATCTGAGGGTTACAATGAGCAGTTCTTC | CASSESEGYNEQFF
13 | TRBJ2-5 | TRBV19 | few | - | TGTGCCAGTAGTATAACGGGGCTAGAGACCCAGTACTTC | CASSITGLETQYF
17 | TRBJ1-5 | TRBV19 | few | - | TGTGCCAGTAGTATTTTTAGGCCAGAACCTGGCAATCAGCCCCAGCATTTT | CASSIFRPEPGNQPQHF
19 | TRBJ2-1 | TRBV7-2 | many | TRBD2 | TGTGCCAGCAGCCGGACCGGACTAGCGGCGTCACTTGGCGGCAATGAGCAGTTCTTC | CASSRTGLAASLGGNEQFF
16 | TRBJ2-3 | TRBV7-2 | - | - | TGTGCCAGCAGCTTAGGGGCGGGGTATCCACAAGATACGCAGTATTTT | CASSLGAGYPQDTQYF
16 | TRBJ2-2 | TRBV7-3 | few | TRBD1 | TGTGCCAGCAGCCCGATAGACAGGGTGGGCACCGGGGAGCTGTTTTTT | CASSPIDRVGTGELFF
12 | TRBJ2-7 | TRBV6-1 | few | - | TGTGCCAGCAGTGCGGGAGCCTACGAGCAGTACTTC | CASSAGAYEQYF
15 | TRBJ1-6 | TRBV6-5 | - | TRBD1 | TGTGCCAGCAGGGAACTCCCGGGACAGAATTCACCCCTCCACTTT | CASRELPGQNSPLHF
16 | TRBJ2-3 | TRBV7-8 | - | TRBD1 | TGTGCCAGCAGCTGGAACCGACAGGGAGGCACAGATACGCAGTATTTT | CASSWNRQGGTDTQYF
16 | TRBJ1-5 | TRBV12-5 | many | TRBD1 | TGTGCTAGTGTTTCCGGGACAGGGGGCTTCGGGCAGCCCCAGCATTTT | CASVSGTGGFGQPQHF
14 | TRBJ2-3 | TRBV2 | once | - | TGTGCCATCGGGGCTTGGACTCTCACAGATACGCAGTATTTT | CAIGAWTLTDTQYF
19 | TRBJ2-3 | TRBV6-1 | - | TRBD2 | TGTGCCAGCAGTGACCGACACCAAACTAGCGGGGGGGCCTTAGATACGCAGTATTTT | CASSDRHQTSGGALDTQYF
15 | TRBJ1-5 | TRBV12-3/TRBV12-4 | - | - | TGTGCCAGCAGTTCCGGCCTAGGGGTTAGTCAGCCCCAGCATTTT | CASSSGLGVSQPQHF
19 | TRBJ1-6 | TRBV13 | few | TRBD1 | TGTGCCAGCAGCTTTGAGGGACAGGTTACTTCGAGCCTTAATTCACCCCTCCACTTT | CASSFEGQVTSSLNSPLHF
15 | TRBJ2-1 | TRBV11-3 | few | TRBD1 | TGTGCCAGCAGTTTTGAACCGACAGGGAAGAATGAGCAGTTCTTC | CASSFEPTGKNEQFF
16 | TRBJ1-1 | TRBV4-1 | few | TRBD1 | TGCGCCAGCAGCCAAGTGGCAGGGGGTTTGGACACTGAAGCTTTCTTT | CASSQVAGGLDTEAFF
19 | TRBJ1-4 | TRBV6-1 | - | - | TGTGCCAGCAGTGAATATGTCAGGGGACAACGAGGCCCTAATGAAAAACTGTTTTTT | CASSEYVRGQRGPNEKLFF
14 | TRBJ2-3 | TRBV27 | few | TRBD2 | TGTGCCAGCAGCATGGCTAGCGGCCTAGATACGCAGTATTTT | CASSMASGLDTQYF
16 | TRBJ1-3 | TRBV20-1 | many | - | TGCAGTGCTCTGGGTTCATCCGCCCCCTCTGGAAACACCATATATTTT | CSALGSSAPSGNTIYF
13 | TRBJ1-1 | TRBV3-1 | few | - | TGTGCCAGCAGCCCAAGCGGGGGCACTGAAGCTTTCTTT | CASSPSGGTEAFF
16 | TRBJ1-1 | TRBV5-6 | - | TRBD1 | TGTGCCAGCAGCTTGGCTCCAGGGGGCTTGGACACTGAAGCTTTCTTT | CASSLAPGGLDTEAFF
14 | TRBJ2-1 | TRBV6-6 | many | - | TGTGCCAGCAGTTACAGGCAGGAGTACAATGAGCAGTTCTTC | CASSYRQEYNEQFF
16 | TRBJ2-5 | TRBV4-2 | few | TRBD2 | TGTGCCAGCAGCCAAAACCGGGGGGGCAGACAAGAGACCCAGTACTTC | CASSQNRGGRQETQYF
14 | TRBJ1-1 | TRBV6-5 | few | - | TGTGCCAGCAGTGAACAGGGATCGAACACTGAAGCTTTCTTT | CASSEQGSNTEAFF
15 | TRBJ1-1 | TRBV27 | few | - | TGTGCCAGCAGTACCAACAGGGAAATGAACACTGAAGCTTTCTTT | CASSTNREMNTEAFF
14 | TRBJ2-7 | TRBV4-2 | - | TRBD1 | TGTGCCAGCAGCCCCCAGGGACAGGGGTACGAGCAGTACTTC | CASSPQGQGYEQYF
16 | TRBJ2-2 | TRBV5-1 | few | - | TGCGCCAGCAGCCCGGGACAAGGGAGCAACACCGGGGAGCTGTTTTTT | CASSPGQGSNTGELFF
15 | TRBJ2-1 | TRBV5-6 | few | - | TGTGCCAGCAGCTATATGACGAGCCCAACGCATGAGCAGTTCTTC | CASSYMTSPTHEQFF
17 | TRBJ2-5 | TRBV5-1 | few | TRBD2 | TGCGCCAGCAGCCCGACTAGCGGGGGGGAGTACCAAGAGACCCAGTACTTC | CASSPTSGGEYQETQYF
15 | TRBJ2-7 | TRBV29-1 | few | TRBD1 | TGCAGCGTTGAATGGGGAGACAGGGGGACATACGAGCAGTACTTC | CSVEWGDRGTYEQYF
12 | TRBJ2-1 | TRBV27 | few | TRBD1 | TGTGCCAGCAACACAGGGGCGAGAGAGCAGTTCTTC | CASNTGAREQFF
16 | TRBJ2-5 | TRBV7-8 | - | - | TGTGCCAGCAGCTTTTCTGGCAGTTCGTACCAAGAGACCCAGTACTTC | CASSFSGSSYQETQYF
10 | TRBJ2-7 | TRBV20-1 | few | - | TGCAGTGCTGGGGCGGCCGAGCAGTACTTC | CSAGAAEQYF